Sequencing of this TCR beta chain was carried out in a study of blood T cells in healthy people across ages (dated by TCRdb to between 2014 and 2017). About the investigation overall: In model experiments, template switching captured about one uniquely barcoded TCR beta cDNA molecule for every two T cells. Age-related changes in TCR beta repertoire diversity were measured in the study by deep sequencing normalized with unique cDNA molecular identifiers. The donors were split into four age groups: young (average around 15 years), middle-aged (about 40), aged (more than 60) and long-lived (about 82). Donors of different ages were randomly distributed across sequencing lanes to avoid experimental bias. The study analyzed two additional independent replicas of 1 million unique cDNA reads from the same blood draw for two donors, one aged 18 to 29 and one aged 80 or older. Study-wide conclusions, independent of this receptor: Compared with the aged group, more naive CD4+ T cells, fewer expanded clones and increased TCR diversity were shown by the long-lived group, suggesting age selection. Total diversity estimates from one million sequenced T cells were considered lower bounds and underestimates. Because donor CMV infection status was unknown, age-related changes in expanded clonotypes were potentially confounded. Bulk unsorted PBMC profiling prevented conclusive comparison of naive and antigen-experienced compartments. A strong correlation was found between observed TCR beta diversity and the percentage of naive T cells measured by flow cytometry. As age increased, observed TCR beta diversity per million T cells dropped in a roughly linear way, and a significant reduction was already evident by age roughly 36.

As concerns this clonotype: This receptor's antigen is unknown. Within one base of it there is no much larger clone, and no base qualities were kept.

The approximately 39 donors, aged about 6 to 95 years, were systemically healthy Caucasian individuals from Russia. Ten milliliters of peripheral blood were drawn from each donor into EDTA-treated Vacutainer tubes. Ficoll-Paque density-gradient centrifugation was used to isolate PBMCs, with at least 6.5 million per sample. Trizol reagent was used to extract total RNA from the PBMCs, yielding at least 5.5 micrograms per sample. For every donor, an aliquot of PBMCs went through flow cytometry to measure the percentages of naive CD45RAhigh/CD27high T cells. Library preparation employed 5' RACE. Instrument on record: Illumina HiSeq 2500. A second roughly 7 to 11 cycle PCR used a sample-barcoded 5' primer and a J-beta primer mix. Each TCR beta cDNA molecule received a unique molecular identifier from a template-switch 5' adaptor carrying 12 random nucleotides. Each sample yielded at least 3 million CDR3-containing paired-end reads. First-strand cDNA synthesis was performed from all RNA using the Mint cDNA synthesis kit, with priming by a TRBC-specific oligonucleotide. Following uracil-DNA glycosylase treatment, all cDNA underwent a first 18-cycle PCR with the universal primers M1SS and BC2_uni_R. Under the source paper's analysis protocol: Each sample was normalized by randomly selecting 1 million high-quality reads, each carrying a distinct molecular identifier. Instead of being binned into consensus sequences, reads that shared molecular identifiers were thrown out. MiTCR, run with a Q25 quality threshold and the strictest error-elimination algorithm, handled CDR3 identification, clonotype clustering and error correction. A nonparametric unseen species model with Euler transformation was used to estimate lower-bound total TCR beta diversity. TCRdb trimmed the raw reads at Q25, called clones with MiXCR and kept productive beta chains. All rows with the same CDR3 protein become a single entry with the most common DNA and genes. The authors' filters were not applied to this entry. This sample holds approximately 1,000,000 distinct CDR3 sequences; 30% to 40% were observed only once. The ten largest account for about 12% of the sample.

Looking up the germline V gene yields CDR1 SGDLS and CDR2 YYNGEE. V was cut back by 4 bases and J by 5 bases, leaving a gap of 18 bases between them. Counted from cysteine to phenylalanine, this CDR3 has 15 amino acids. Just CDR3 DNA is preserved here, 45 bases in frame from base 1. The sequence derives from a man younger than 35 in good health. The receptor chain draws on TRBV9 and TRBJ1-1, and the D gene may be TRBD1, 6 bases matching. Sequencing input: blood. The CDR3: CASSPGEGRGTEAFF. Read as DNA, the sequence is TGTGCCAGCAGCCCTGGTGAGGGAAGGGGGACTGAAGCTTTCTTT.